A selection of T cell receptor beta chains follows, all from one sample in a study of blood T cell repertoires in COVID-19. Measured with immunoSEQ multiplex PCR; TCRdb has only the in-frame clones, and not every one. The repertoire holds around 150,000 clones, with 87% as singletons. Sequenced: peripheral blood. The origin of the receptors is a woman aged 60-75 years with active or convalescent COVID-19. The CDR3 runs from the conserved cysteine through the conserved F or W. D genes are given only for firm matches. Not all rows give a size; the values are once, few, many and, for expanded clones, a class.

abundance: -; v_gene: TRBV2; d_gene: -; j_gene: TRBJ2-7; CDR3aa: CASSPFRGYEQYF; CDR3nt: TGTGCCAGCAGTCCTTTCCGGGGGTACGAGCAGTACTTC
abundance: -; v_gene: TRBV11-2; d_gene: TRBD2; j_gene: TRBJ2-5; CDR3aa: CASSRGTSEETQYF; CDR3nt: TGTGCCAGCAGCCGCGGGACTAGCGAAGAGACCCAGTACTTC
abundance: once; v_gene: TRBV10-3; d_gene: TRBD1; j_gene: TRBJ2-2; CDR3aa: CAIRGGTGDTGELFF; CDR3nt: TGTGCCATCAGGGGGGGGACAGGGGACACCGGGGAGCTGTTTTTT
abundance: -; v_gene: TRBV25-1; d_gene: -; j_gene: TRBJ1-1; CDR3aa: CASSAQGIRTEAFF; CDR3nt: TGTGCCAGCAGTGCCCAGGGGATTCGGACTGAAGCTTTCTTT
abundance: -; v_gene: TRBV2; d_gene: TRBD2; j_gene: TRBJ2-5; CDR3aa: CAPSDPRGGGRETQYF; CDR3nt: TGTGCCCCCAGTGACCCTCGCGGGGGGGGGAGAGAGACCCAGTACTTC
abundance: -; v_gene: TRBV9; d_gene: -; j_gene: TRBJ2-1; CDR3aa: CASINNEQFF; CDR3nt: TGTGCCAGCATAAACAATGAGCAGTTCTTC
abundance: -; v_gene: TRBV2; d_gene: -; j_gene: TRBJ1-5; CDR3aa: CASSSRDQPQHF; CDR3nt: TGTGCCAGCAGTTCCAGGGATCAGCCCCAGCATTTT
abundance: -; v_gene: TRBV3-1/TRBV3-2; d_gene: TRBD1; j_gene: TRBJ1-5; CDR3aa: CASSRQGGQPQHF; CDR3nt: TGTGCCAGCAGTCGACAGGGCGGTCAGCCCCAGCATTTT
abundance: -; v_gene: TRBV6-2/TRBV6-3; d_gene: TRBD2; j_gene: TRBJ2-2; CDR3aa: CASSSRTSGNTGELFF; CDR3nt: TGTGCCAGCAGCTCGCGGACTAGCGGGAACACCGGGGAGCTGTTTTTT
abundance: -; v_gene: TRBV6-5; d_gene: TRBD2; j_gene: TRBJ2-3; CDR3aa: CASTMISGIADTQYF; CDR3nt: TGTGCCAGCACTATGATTAGCGGGATCGCAGATACGCAGTATTTT
abundance: -; v_gene: TRBV6-2/TRBV6-3; d_gene: -; j_gene: TRBJ2-1; CDR3aa: CASSPQGLEQFF; CDR3nt: TGTGCCAGCAGTCCCCAGGGTTTAGAGCAGTTCTTC
abundance: -; v_gene: TRBV9; d_gene: -; j_gene: TRBJ1-5; CDR3aa: CASSVSGFPNQPQHF; CDR3nt: TGTGCCAGCAGCGTATCAGGGTTCCCCAATCAGCCCCAGCATTTT
abundance: -; v_gene: TRBV20-1; d_gene: -; j_gene: TRBJ1-5; CDR3aa: CSASRGSTNQPQHF; CDR3nt: TGCAGTGCTAGTAGGGGCAGCACTAATCAGCCCCAGCATTTT
abundance: once; v_gene: TRBV5-1; d_gene: -; j_gene: TRBJ1-5; CDR3aa: CASSLGQNQPQHF; CDR3nt: TGCGCCAGCAGCTTGGGCCAGAATCAGCCCCAGCATTTT
abundance: -; v_gene: TRBV12-3/TRBV12-4; d_gene: TRBD1; j_gene: TRBJ1-2; CDR3aa: CASTGTGRATF; CDR3nt: TGTGCCAGCACCGGGACAGGGCGCGCCACCTTC
abundance: -; v_gene: TRBV3-1/TRBV3-2; d_gene: -; j_gene: TRBJ1-2; CDR3aa: CASSPPGAYGYTF; CDR3nt: TGTGCCAGCAGCCCCCCAGGGGCCTATGGCTACACCTTC
abundance: -; v_gene: TRBV6-2/TRBV6-3; d_gene: -; j_gene: TRBJ2-2; CDR3aa: CASSQTVTGELFF; CDR3nt: TGTGCCAGCAGTCAGACTGTCACCGGGGAGCTGTTTTTT
abundance: -; v_gene: TRBV10-3; d_gene: TRBD1; j_gene: TRBJ1-4; CDR3aa: CAISDPDRGREKLFF; CDR3nt: TGTGCCATCAGTGATCCCGACAGGGGTCGCGAAAAACTGTTTTTT
abundance: -; v_gene: TRBV7-2; d_gene: TRBD1; j_gene: TRBJ1-2; CDR3aa: CASSLATGQGDYGYTF; CDR3nt: TGTGCCAGCAGCTTAGCTACCGGACAGGGGGACTATGGCTACACCTTC
abundance: once; v_gene: TRBV7-3; d_gene: -; j_gene: TRBJ2-2; CDR3aa: CASSLSLVGELFF; CDR3nt: TGTGCCAGCAGCTTAAGTCTAGTCGGGGAGCTGTTTTTT
abundance: -; v_gene: TRBV10-3; d_gene: TRBD2; j_gene: TRBJ2-1; CDR3aa: CAISGTSGGYNEQFF; CDR3nt: TGTGCCATCTCCGGGACTAGCGGGGGGTACAATGAGCAGTTCTTC
abundance: -; v_gene: TRBV12-3/TRBV12-4; d_gene: -; j_gene: TRBJ1-2; CDR3aa: CASSPDGGYGYTF; CDR3nt: TGTGCCAGCAGCCCAGACGGAGGCTATGGCTACACCTTC
abundance: -; v_gene: TRBV10-3; d_gene: TRBD1; j_gene: TRBJ1-3; CDR3aa: CAISMTGAVGNTIYF; CDR3nt: TGTGCCATCAGTATGACAGGGGCGGTTGGAAACACCATATATTTT
abundance: -; v_gene: TRBV10-3; d_gene: -; j_gene: TRBJ2-6; CDR3aa: CAISGGDSVSGANVLTF; CDR3nt: TGTGCCATCAGTGGCGGAGACTCGGTCTCTGGGGCCAACGTCCTGACTTTC
abundance: -; v_gene: TRBV7-2; d_gene: -; j_gene: TRBJ2-3; CDR3aa: CASSLDRIDTQYF; CDR3nt: TGTGCCAGCAGCTTAGACAGGATAGATACGCAGTATTTT
abundance: -; v_gene: TRBV4-3; d_gene: TRBD1; j_gene: TRBJ2-7; CDR3aa: CASSQDSTGALYEQYF; CDR3nt: TGCGCCAGCAGCCAAGATTCCACAGGGGCCCTCTACGAGCAGTACTTC
abundance: -; v_gene: TRBV10-3; d_gene: -; j_gene: TRBJ1-2; CDR3aa: CAISETGQSPYGYTF; CDR3nt: TGTGCCATCAGCGAAACAGGACAGAGCCCCTATGGCTACACCTTC
abundance: -; v_gene: TRBV12-1; d_gene: -; j_gene: TRBJ2-7; CDR3aa: CASRGGQGITYEQYF; CDR3nt: TGTGCCAGCAGGGGGGGACAGGGGATTACCTACGAGCAGTACTTC
abundance: few; v_gene: TRBV7-9; d_gene: -; j_gene: TRBJ1-6; CDR3aa: CASSSPGSPLHF; CDR3nt: TGTGCCAGCAGCTCCCCAGGGTCACCCCTCCACTTT
abundance: few; v_gene: TRBV11-2; d_gene: -; j_gene: TRBJ2-2; CDR3aa: CASSLVLAGTGELFF; CDR3nt: TGTGCCAGCAGCTTAGTTCTAGCCGGGACCGGGGAGCTGTTTTTT
abundance: -; v_gene: TRBV21-1; d_gene: -; j_gene: TRBJ1-3; CDR3aa: CASSKCKRTGTIYF; CDR3nt: TGTGCCAGCAGCAAATGTAAGCGGACAGGCACCATATATTTT
abundance: once; v_gene: TRBV5-4; d_gene: -; j_gene: TRBJ2-2; CDR3aa: CASIVSGTGELFF; CDR3nt: TGTGCCAGCATCGTCTCGGGAACCGGGGAGCTGTTTTTT
abundance: -; v_gene: TRBV7-2; d_gene: TRBD2; j_gene: TRBJ2-2; CDR3aa: CASSLVAGGRPGELFF; CDR3nt: TGTGCCAGCAGCTTAGTGGCGGGGGGCCGTCCCGGGGAGCTGTTTTTT
abundance: few; v_gene: TRBV18; d_gene: TRBD1; j_gene: TRBJ1-2; CDR3aa: CASSPQTGTYGYTF; CDR3nt: TGTGCCAGCTCACCACAGACAGGGACCTATGGCTACACCTTC
abundance: -; v_gene: TRBV9; d_gene: TRBD1; j_gene: TRBJ2-3; CDR3aa: CASSPTGQAHTQYF; CDR3nt: TGTGCCAGCAGCCCTACTGGACAGGCGCATACGCAGTATTTT
abundance: few; v_gene: TRBV7-3; d_gene: -; j_gene: TRBJ2-5; CDR3aa: CASSRERQETQYF; CDR3nt: TGTGCCAGCAGCCGGGAACGACAAGAGACCCAGTACTTC
abundance: -; v_gene: TRBV20-1; d_gene: -; j_gene: TRBJ1-2; CDR3aa: CSARGDGYTF; CDR3nt: TGCAGTGCTAGGGGAGATGGCTACACCTTC
abundance: once; v_gene: TRBV2; d_gene: -; j_gene: TRBJ2-5; CDR3aa: CASSEGAGGETQYF; CDR3nt: TGTGCCAGCAGTGAGGGGGCCGGTGGAGAGACCCAGTACTTC
abundance: -; v_gene: TRBV6-5; d_gene: TRBD1; j_gene: TRBJ1-6; CDR3aa: CASRGEGQGYSPLHF; CDR3nt: TGTGCCAGCAGAGGAGAGGGACAGGGCTATTCACCCCTCCACTTT
abundance: -; v_gene: TRBV19; d_gene: -; j_gene: TRBJ1-4; CDR3aa: CASTPDRNNEKLFF; CDR3nt: TGTGCCAGTACCCCGGACAGAAATAATGAAAAACTGTTTTTT
abundance: once; v_gene: TRBV7-2; d_gene: -; j_gene: TRBJ1-3; CDR3aa: CASSSTRGNTIYF; CDR3nt: TGTGCCAGCAGCTCCACACGCGGAAACACCATATATTTT
abundance: once; v_gene: TRBV10-1; d_gene: TRBD1; j_gene: TRBJ1-4; CDR3aa: CASSRTGIDEKLFF; CDR3nt: TGCGCCAGCAGTAGGACAGGGATTGATGAAAAACTGTTTTTT
abundance: -; v_gene: TRBV19; d_gene: -; j_gene: TRBJ2-1; CDR3aa: CASSPSPSTVGEYNEQFF; CDR3nt: TGTGCCAGTAGTCCCAGCCCCTCGACAGTAGGAGAGTACAATGAGCAGTTCTTC
abundance: -; v_gene: TRBV2; d_gene: TRBD1; j_gene: TRBJ1-2; CDR3aa: CASSENGQANYGYTF; CDR3nt: TGTGCCAGCAGCGAAAATGGACAGGCTAACTATGGCTACACCTTC
abundance: -; v_gene: TRBV4-1; d_gene: TRBD1; j_gene: TRBJ2-2; CDR3aa: CASSHVTGGTGELFF; CDR3nt: TGCGCCAGCAGCCATGTAACAGGGGGAACCGGGGAGCTGTTTTTT
abundance: -; v_gene: TRBV5-1; d_gene: TRBD1; j_gene: TRBJ2-5; CDR3aa: CASSFGQGETQYF; CDR3nt: TGCGCCAGCAGCTTCGGACAGGGGGAGACCCAGTACTTC
abundance: -; v_gene: TRBV5-8; d_gene: -; j_gene: TRBJ1-5; CDR3aa: CASSLGRQPQHF; CDR3nt: TGTGCCAGCAGCTTGGGGAGGCAGCCCCAGCATTTT
abundance: -; v_gene: TRBV5-1; d_gene: TRBD1; j_gene: TRBJ2-7; CDR3aa: CASSFLGTGDSYEQYF; CDR3nt: TGCGCCAGCAGCTTCCTCGGGACAGGCGACTCCTACGAGCAGTACTTC
abundance: -; v_gene: TRBV6-6; d_gene: TRBD1; j_gene: TRBJ1-2; CDR3aa: CASRPRQGSQGYTF; CDR3nt: TGTGCCAGCAGGCCACGACAGGGGTCACAAGGCTACACCTTC
abundance: -; v_gene: TRBV5-5; d_gene: -; j_gene: TRBJ1-1; CDR3aa: CASSLSGENTEAFF; CDR3nt: TGTGCCAGCAGCTTAAGCGGGGAGAACACTGAAGCTTTCTTT
abundance: once; v_gene: TRBV7-9; d_gene: -; j_gene: TRBJ1-1; CDR3aa: CASSSGTFVNAFF; CDR3nt: TGTGCCAGCAGCTCCGGGACTTTCGTGAATGCTTTCTTT
abundance: -; v_gene: TRBV12-5; d_gene: -; j_gene: TRBJ2-1; CDR3aa: CASGLGSGSYNEQFF; CDR3nt: TGTGCTAGTGGTTTGGGGTCAGGCTCCTACAATGAGCAGTTCTTC
abundance: -; v_gene: TRBV18; d_gene: -; j_gene: TRBJ1-1; CDR3aa: CASSLTIAQGSNTEAFF; CDR3nt: TGTGCCAGCTCACTTACAATAGCCCAGGGCTCGAACACTGAAGCTTTCTTT
abundance: -; v_gene: TRBV6-1; d_gene: -; j_gene: TRBJ2-7; CDR3aa: CASSEANKYEQYF; CDR3nt: TGTGCCAGCAGTGAAGCGAACAAATACGAGCAGTACTTC
abundance: few; v_gene: TRBV6-6; d_gene: -; j_gene: TRBJ1-2; CDR3aa: CASISSNYGYTF; CDR3nt: TGTGCCAGCATCTCGTCTAACTATGGCTACACCTTC